The 20 T cell receptor beta chains below come from one sample, sequenced in a study of T cell clusters in autoimmune cytopenias. One tube held mixed TRB-A and TRB-B primer pools for touch-down PCR. TCRdb reprocessed the multiplex PCR reads, keeping one entry per CDR3 protein, no DNA. Recorded for this sample: roughly 4,000 distinct CDR3 sequences. TRB was amplified from around 250 ng of peripheral blood genomic DNA per sample. Source material: peripheral blood. The receptors here all came from a human donor with an autoimmune cytopenia or autoimmune hepatitis (not recorded which).

The rearrangement joins TRBV20-1 to TRBJ2-1; TCRdb's D gene call, TRBD2, goes unchecked for lack of DNA. The CDR3 has 16 residues. Germline V gene sequence: CDR1 DFQATT, CDR2 SNEGSKA (reference sequence). The CDR3 loop is CSASNPGLPIYNEQFF.

Frequency places this clonotype as medium-sized. The chain joins TRBV6-6 to TRBJ2-7; TCRdb gives TRBD1 as the D gene, but with no DNA this cannot be confirmed. CDR3 length: 11 residues. Germline V lookup: CDR1 MNHNY, CDR2 SVGAGI (reference sequence). This CDR3 is CATGQGGEQYF.

By frequency, this clonotype registers medium-sized. The CDR3 protein is CASSVRGQGGYEQYF. The gene calls are TRBV12-3 or TRBV12-4 and TRBJ2-7; TCRdb's D call, TRBD1, is unchecked because there is no DNA. The CDR3 spans 15 residues.

This clonotype is called medium-sized based on its frequency. V usage is TRBV27 and J usage is TRBJ2-3; TCRdb picks TRBD2, but there is no DNA to check that call. CDR1 and CDR2 from the germline V gene are MNHEY and SMNVEV (reference sequence). The CDR3 is made up of 16 amino acids. The CDR3 loop reads CASSLSSGTGQYTQYF.

The chain carries TRBV30 and TRBJ1-4; TCRdb names TRBD1, which stays unverified in the absence of DNA. Germline loops: CDR1 GTSNPN, CDR2 SVGIG (reference sequence). The CDR3 spans 11 residues. The CDR3 spells CAWSVGRQLFF. Full variable domain (outside the CDR3, taken from reference TRBV30 and TRBJ1-4): SQTIHQWPATLVQPVGSPLSLECTVEGTSNPNLYWYRQAAGRGLQLLFYSVGIGQISSEVPQNLSASRPQDRQFILSSKKLLLSDSGFYLCAWSVGRQLFFGSGTQLSVL.

This chain joins TRBV30 and TRBJ2-5; the D call of TRBD2 rests on TCRdb alone, since no DNA is present to check it. Germline V CDR1 and CDR2: GTSNPN, SVGIG (reference sequence). The length of the CDR3 is 12 residues. This CDR3 is CASGTSGRAKYF.

This clonotype registers medium-sized by frequency. The CDR3: CSVVQGAGYNEQFF. The gene calls are TRBV29-1 and TRBJ2-1; the TCRdb call, TRBD1, lacks DNA for checking. CDR1 and CDR2 from the germline V gene are SQVTM and ANQGSEA. The CDR3 loop spans 14 amino acids.

The V call is TRBV6-1, the J call TRBJ2-7; without DNA, the TCRdb call of TRBD2 cannot be checked. CDR1 and CDR2 from the germline V gene are MNHNS and SASEGT. The CDR3 contains 14 residues. CDR3 in amino acids: CAITAGGPLNEQYF.

According to its frequency, this clonotype is medium-sized (0.01 to 0.1%). The chain combines TRBV27 with TRBJ2-3; TCRdb outputs TRBD1, but without DNA this stays unchecked. The CDR3 extends over 15 amino acids. Germline CDR1 is MNHEY and CDR2 is SMNVEV (reference sequence). The CDR3 region is CASSSLSGQGVRQYF.

This clonotype shows up as large by frequency. The rearrangement joins TRBV29-1 to TRBJ2-7. There are 13 residues in the CDR3. In germline, CDR1 is SQVTM, CDR2 ANQGSEA. CDR3 sequence: CSVGKGNHREQYF.

The chain links TRBV28 to TRBJ2-1. Germline assignment: CDR1 MDHEN and CDR2 SYDVKM. The CDR3 extends over 12 amino acids. Here the CDR3 reads CASRKGDNEQFF.

The chain joins TRBV27 to TRBJ2-1. This CDR3 region has 15 residues. Germline loops: CDR1 MNHEY, CDR2 SMNVEV (reference sequence). The CDR3 loop reads CASSLSAQVGNEQFF.

The chain combines TRBV30 with TRBJ2-2; absent DNA, TCRdb's TRBD1 call cannot be checked. Germline CDR1 GTSNPN, CDR2 SVGIG (reference sequence). This CDR3 contains 14 residues. The CDR3 sequence: CAGTPGVYTGELFF.

V and J are TRBV6-5 and TRBJ1-5; TCRdb returns TRBD1, unconfirmable since there is no DNA. Germline-derived CDR1 and CDR2 are MNHEY and SVGAGI. The CDR3 covers 16 residues. CDR3 sequence: CASSSPGQGSGQPQHF.

V is TRBV18 and J is TRBJ2-1; TCRdb picks TRBD2, but there is no DNA to check that call. The CDR3 has 16 residues. CDR1 and CDR2 from the germline V gene are KGHSH and LQKENI. The chain's CDR3 is CASSPQETSGANEQFF.

According to its frequency, this clonotype is medium-sized. The chain employs TRBV11-2 and TRBJ2-5. Germline V gene lookup returns CDR1 SGHAT and CDR2 FQNNGV. This CDR3 region has 15 residues. The CDR3 loop is CASSLAGRDQETQYF.

Frequency places this clonotype as medium-sized. J is TRBJ2-7 and V is TRBV6-2 or TRBV6-3; TCRdb designates TRBD2, a call that cannot be tested without DNA. Germline CDR1 is MNHEY and CDR2 is SVGEGT. This CDR3 region has 13 residues. The CDR3 spells CASSYRETYEQYF.

This clonotype is labeled medium-sized based on frequency. The chain is built from TRBV29-1 and TRBJ2-1; TCRdb indicates TRBD2, and absent DNA this call remains unverified. There are 13 residues in the CDR3. Germline V gene data show CDR1 as SQVTM and CDR2 as ANQGSEA. The CDR3 loop reads CSVLRPITNEQFF.

This clonotype registers medium-sized by frequency. The chain has TRBV12-3 or TRBV12-4 and TRBJ2-7; TCRdb reports TRBD2, a call that lacks DNA to check it against. The CDR3 covers 15 residues. The CDR3 sequence: CASSFRLADSYEQYF.

The chain recombines TRBV6-5 with TRBJ1-5; as DNA is missing, the TRBD1 call by TCRdb cannot be tested. CDR3 length: 15 amino acids. Germline V gene data show CDR1 as MNHEY and CDR2 as SVGAGI. This chain's CDR3 is CASSSGTGSKQPQHF.